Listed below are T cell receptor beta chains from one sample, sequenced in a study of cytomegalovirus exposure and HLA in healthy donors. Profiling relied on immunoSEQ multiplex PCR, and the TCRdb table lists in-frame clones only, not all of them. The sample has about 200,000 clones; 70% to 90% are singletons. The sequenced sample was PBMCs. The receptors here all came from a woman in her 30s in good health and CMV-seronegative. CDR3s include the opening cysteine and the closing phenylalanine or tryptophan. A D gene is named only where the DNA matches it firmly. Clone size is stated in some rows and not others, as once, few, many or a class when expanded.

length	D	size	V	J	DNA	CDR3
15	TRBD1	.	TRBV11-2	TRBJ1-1	TGTGCCAGCAGCTTAGATTACGGGACAGCGATTGAAGCTTTCTTT	CASSLDYGTAIEAFF
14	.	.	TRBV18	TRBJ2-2	TGTGCCAGCTCAACCACAGCGAACACCGGGGAGCTGTTTTTT	CASSTTANTGELFF
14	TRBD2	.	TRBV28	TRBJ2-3	TGTGCCAGCAGTACGGGACTAGCCGCGGATACGCAGTATTTT	CASSTGLAADTQYF
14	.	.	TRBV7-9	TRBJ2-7	TGTGCCAGCAGCCAAACAGTCCCCCCCTACGAGCAGTACTTC	CASSQTVPPYEQYF
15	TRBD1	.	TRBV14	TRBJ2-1	TGTGCCAGCAGCCAAGCCGGGACAGGGGGAGATGAGCAGTTCTTC	CASSQAGTGGDEQFF
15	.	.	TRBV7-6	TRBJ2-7	TGTGCCAGCAGTTTGGACAGTTGGTCCTCCTACGAGCAGTACTTC	CASSLDSWSSYEQYF
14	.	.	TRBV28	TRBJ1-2	TGTGCCAGCAGTTTCAGGGCTCTCGAGTATGGCTACACCTTC	CASSFRALEYGYTF
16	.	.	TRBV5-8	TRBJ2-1	TGTGCCAGCAGACCCGACTCGAGGGATTCCTACAATGAGCAGTTCTTC	CASRPDSRDSYNEQFF
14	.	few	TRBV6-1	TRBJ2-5	TGTGCCAGCAGTGAAAAAGGGACTTGGGAGACCCAGTACTTC	CASSEKGTWETQYF
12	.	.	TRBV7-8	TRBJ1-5	TGTGCCAGCAGCCCCTTCGATCAGCCCCAGCATTTT	CASSPFDQPQHF
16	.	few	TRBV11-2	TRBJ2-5	TGTGCCAGCAGCAAGAGAGGCGGGGGCTGGGAGGAGACCCAGTACTTC	CASSKRGGGWEETQYF
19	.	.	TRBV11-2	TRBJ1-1	TGTGCCAGCAGACCCGTTAAGGGGACACCTTCCATTTTGAACACTGAAGCTTTCTTT	CASRPVKGTPSILNTEAFF
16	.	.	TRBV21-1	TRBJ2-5	TGTGCCAGCCCGCGACGGGATAAGGAGGGTAAAGAGACCCAGTACTTC	CASPRRDKEGKETQYF
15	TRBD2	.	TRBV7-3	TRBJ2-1	TGTGCCAGCAGCCCTCTAGCGGGAGTTTACAATGAGCAGTTCTTC	CASSPLAGVYNEQFF
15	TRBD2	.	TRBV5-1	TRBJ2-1	TGCGCCAGCAGCGCCGGGACTAGCGTCGTTGATGAGCAGTTCTTC	CASSAGTSVVDEQFF
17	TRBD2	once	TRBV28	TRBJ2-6	TGTGCCAGCAACAAGCTAGCGGGATATTCCGGGGCCAACGTCCTGACTTTC	CASNKLAGYSGANVLTF
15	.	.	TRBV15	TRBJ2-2	TGTGCCACCAGCCCAGGCCCGACGAACACCGGGGAGCTGTTTTTT	CATSPGPTNTGELFF
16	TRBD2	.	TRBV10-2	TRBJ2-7	TGCGCCAGCAGTGAGTTAACTAGCGGTGCGTCCTACGAGCAGTACTTC	CASSELTSGASYEQYF
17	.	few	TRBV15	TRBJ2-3	TGTGCCACCAGCAGAGATGTCGTAACGGGTGGCACAGATACGCAGTATTTT	CATSRDVVTGGTDTQYF
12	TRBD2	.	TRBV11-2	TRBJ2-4	TGTGCCAGCAGCAATAGCGGGGACATTCAGTACTTC	CASSNSGDIQYF
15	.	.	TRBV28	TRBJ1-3	TGTGCCAGCAGCTCCGGGATTCTCTCTGGAAACACCATATATTTT	CASSSGILSGNTIYF
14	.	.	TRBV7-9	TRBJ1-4	TGTGCCAGCAGCTTAGGGGCCTTCAATGAAAAACTGTTTTTT	CASSLGAFNEKLFF
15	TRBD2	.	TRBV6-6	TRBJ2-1	TGTGCCAGCAGTGACACTAGCGGGAAAGGGGGTGAGCAGTTCTTC	CASSDTSGKGGEQFF
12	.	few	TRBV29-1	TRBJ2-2	TGCAGCGTTGTTTACTGGACCGGGGAGCTGTTTTTT	CSVVYWTGELFF
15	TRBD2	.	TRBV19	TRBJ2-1	TGTGCCAGTACCCCAGCACGGACTAGCGGTAATGAGCAGTTCTTC	CASTPARTSGNEQFF
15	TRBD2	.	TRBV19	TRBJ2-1	TGTGCCAGTAGTGCCACTAGCGGGAGGCCTAATGAGCAGTTCTTC	CASSATSGRPNEQFF
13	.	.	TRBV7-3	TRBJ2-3	TGTGCCAGCAGCAATCCAGGGACAGATACGCAGTATTTT	CASSNPGTDTQYF
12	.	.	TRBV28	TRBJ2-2	TGTGCCAGCCGGGGAGTAGCCGGGGAGCTGTTTTTT	CASRGVAGELFF
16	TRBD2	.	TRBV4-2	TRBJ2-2	TGTGCCAGCAGCCAAGTCACTAGCGGGGGGGCGGGGGAGCTGTTTTTT	CASSQVTSGGAGELFF
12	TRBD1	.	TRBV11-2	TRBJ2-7	TGTGCCAGCAGCCGCGGACAGGACGAGCAGTACTTC	CASSRGQDEQYF
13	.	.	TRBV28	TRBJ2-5	TGTGCCAGCAGGTTCGTGTCCCGGGAGACCCAGTACTTC	CASRFVSRETQYF
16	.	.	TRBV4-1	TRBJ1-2	TGCGCCAGCAGCCAAGAATTGACCGGGGATGTCTATGGCTACACCTTC	CASSQELTGDVYGYTF
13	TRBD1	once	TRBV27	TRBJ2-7	TGTGCCAGCAGTTTTACAGGGGGGTACGAGCAGTACTTC	CASSFTGGYEQYF
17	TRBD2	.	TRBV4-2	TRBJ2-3	TGTGCCAGCAGCTCCCCATTGGGACTAGATGTCGCAGATACGCAGTATTTT	CASSSPLGLDVADTQYF
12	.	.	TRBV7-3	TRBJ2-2	TGTGCCAGCAGCTTCAGCACCGGGGAGCTGTTTTTT	CASSFSTGELFF
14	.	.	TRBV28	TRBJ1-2	TGTGCCAGCAGTTCCCGGTTGGGGGCCTATGGCTACACCTTC	CASSSRLGAYGYTF
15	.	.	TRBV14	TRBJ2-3	TGTGCCAGCAGCCAAGTGGGGGGGCCTGCAGATACGCAGTATTTT	CASSQVGGPADTQYF
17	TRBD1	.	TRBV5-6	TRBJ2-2	TGTGCCAGCAGCAACTCTTACAGGGGTCCTAACACCGGGGAGCTGTTTTTT	CASSNSYRGPNTGELFF
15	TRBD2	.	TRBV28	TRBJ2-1	TGTGCCAGCAGTTTATCTAGCGGGGAATACAATGAGCAGTTCTTC	CASSLSSGEYNEQFF
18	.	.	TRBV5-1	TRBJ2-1	TGCGCCAGCAGCTTGGCTGGCAGGGGCGAAGGGTACTACAATGAGCAGTTCTTC	CASSLAGRGEGYYNEQFF
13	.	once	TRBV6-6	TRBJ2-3	TGTGCCAGCACCTTTCGGGGAGGAAATACGCAGTATTTT	CASTFRGGNTQYF
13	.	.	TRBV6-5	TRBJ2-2	TGTGCCAGCGGGCGGGCCGACACCGGGGAGCTGTTTTTT	CASGRADTGELFF
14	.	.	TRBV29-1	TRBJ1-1	TGCAGCGTTGTCCTACAGGCGGTAGACACTGAAGCTTTCTTT	CSVVLQAVDTEAFF
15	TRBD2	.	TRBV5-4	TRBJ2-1	TGTGCCAGCAGCTTGAAGCGGGGGGGACACAATGAGCAGTTCTTC	CASSLKRGGHNEQFF
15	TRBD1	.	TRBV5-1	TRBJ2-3	TGCGCCAGCAGCGAGGGGACAGGCGACACAGATACGCAGTATTTT	CASSEGTGDTDTQYF
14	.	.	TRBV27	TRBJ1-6	TGTGCCAGCAAATTGACACAGGGATATTCACCCCTCCACTTT	CASKLTQGYSPLHF
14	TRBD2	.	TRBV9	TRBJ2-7	TGTGCCAGCAGCGCCAGTAGCGGGGACTACGAGCAGTACTTC	CASSASSGDYEQYF
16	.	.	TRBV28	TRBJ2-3	TGTGCCAGCAGTTTAGAACCGACAGCTAGCACAGATACGCAGTATTTT	CASSLEPTASTDTQYF
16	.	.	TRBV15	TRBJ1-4	TGTGCCACCAGCAGAGATATCAGGCAGGGAGGCGAAAAACTGTTTTTT	CATSRDIRQGGEKLFF
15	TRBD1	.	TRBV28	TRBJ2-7	TGTGCCAGCAGTTTAGGGGACAGGGGCCACTCCGAGCAGTACTTC	CASSLGDRGHSEQYF
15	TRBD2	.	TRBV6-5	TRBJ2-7	TGTGCCAGCAGTTACAGCGGGACTAGCGTTTACGAGCAGTACTTC	CASSYSGTSVYEQYF
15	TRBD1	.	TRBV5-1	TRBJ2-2	TGCGCCAGCAGCGGGACAGGGTCCAACACCGGGGAGCTGTTTTTT	CASSGTGSNTGELFF
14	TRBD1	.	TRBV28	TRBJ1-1	TGTGCCAGCAGGTTAGGACAGGGGGCCACTGAAGCTTTCTTT	CASRLGQGATEAFF